The 12 T cell receptor beta chains reported below all come from one sample, sequenced in a study of T-cell memory formation after mild COVID-19. One entry per CDR3 protein results from TCRdb running MiXCR on the 5' RACE reads. The table lists almost 350,000 distinct CDR3 sequences, about 20% of them singletons. Source material: PBMCs or a T cell subset sorted from them (not recorded which). Receptors originate from a man between 18 and 29 years old who had mild COVID-19 (a few samples of this study predate the infection). Cell type and time point are not known.

This chain uses TRBV7-9 with TRBJ1-4, with D maybe TRBD1 (6 bases). The germline V gene has CDR1 SEHNR and CDR2 FQNEAQ (reference sequence). The CDR3 runs 15 residues. Trimming left V 5 bases short and J 1 base short, with 11 bases between. The CDR3 protein is CASSGLQGTNEKLFF. DNA of the CDR3: TGTGCCAGCAGCGGCCTACAGGGAACTAATGAAAAACTGTTTTTT.

This clonotype was found a few times. V usage is TRBV7-9 and J usage is TRBJ1-2; possibly TRBD1 for D (5 bases). Trimming took 4 bases from V and 4 from J, leaving 10 bases between them. The germline CDR1 and CDR2 sequences are SEHNR and FQNEAQ (reference sequence). The CDR3 sequence is 13 residues long. The CDR3 DNA reads TGTGCCAGCAGCTCACGGGGCCTCTATGGCTACACCTTC. Translating it yields CASSSRGLYGYTF.

The table lists this clonotype with a few counts. This sequence joins TRBV5-1 and TRBJ2-3; D call uncertain. V dropped 4 bases and J dropped 0 bases, with 15 bases sitting between them. The CDR3 spans 16 residues. The germline V gene encodes CDR1 SGHRS and CDR2 YFSETQ. The CDR3 protein is CASSAVQFLSTDTQYF. In DNA form, the CDR3 reads TGCGCCAGCAGCGCCGTCCAGTTCCTGAGCACAGATACGCAGTATTTT.

This clonotype was observed a few times. J is TRBJ2-7 and V is TRBV4-2; TRBD1 agrees at 9 bases. Germline V gene sequence: CDR1 LGHNA, CDR2 YNFKEQ. J gave up 2 bases and V 1 base, and 9 bases lay outside the gene matches. This CDR3 is built from 17 residues. DNA of the CDR3: TGTGCCAGCAGCCAAGCTGGCGGACAGGGGAAGGCCTACGAGCAGTACTTC. The encoded protein is CASSQAGGQGKAYEQYF.

V and J are TRBV4-3 and TRBJ1-2; 7 bases map to TRBD1. The CDR3 runs to 15 residues. Germline assignment: CDR1 LGHNA and CDR2 YSLEER. The trim removed 2 bases at V and 4 bases at J, leaving 7 bases unmatched. The CDR3 nucleotides read TGCGCCAGCAGCCAACGGTTAGGACAGGCCTATGGCTACACCTTC. This sequence encodes CASSQRLGQAYGYTF.

This clonotype showed up just a few times. The chain carries TRBV5-4 and TRBJ1-2, with 8 bases lining up with TRBD1. The junction had 8 bases not matched to a gene; V was cut back by 4 bases and J by 6 bases. The CDR3 is made up of 14 amino acids. The germline CDR1 and CDR2 sequences are SGHNT and YYREEE (reference sequence). DNA of the CDR3: TGTGCCAGCAGCGGAGCACAGGGGGAGGATGGCTACACCTTC. Its translation: CASSGAQGEDGYTF.

This clonotype has a handful of counts. The genes are TRBV3-1 and TRBJ2-3, with 8 positions matching TRBD1. The CDR3 has 13 amino acids. V lost 6 bases to trimming and J lost 8 bases; unmatched junction nucleotides: 7. Germline loops: CDR1 LGHDT, CDR2 YNNKEL (reference sequence). The CDR3 nucleotides are TGTGCCAGCAGGCCTCAGGGGGCTAGTACGCAGTATTTT. Its translation: CASRPQGASTQYF.

The chain has TRBV20-1 and TRBJ1-1; 7 nucleotides line up with TRBD1. The CDR3 spans 14 residues. V dropped 1 base and J dropped 5; count of bases not matched to a gene: 7. CDR1 is DFQATT and CDR2 is SNEGSKA in the germline V gene (reference sequence). CDR3 bases: TGCAGTGCTAGAGCCCCACAGGGGTCGACTGAAGCTTTCTTT. It is translated as CSARAPQGSTEAFF.

This clonotype was seen at least ten times. The chain recombines TRBV12-3 or TRBV12-4 with TRBJ1-5; the D gene is possibly TRBD1 (5 bases). The CDR3 consists of 13 residues. Trimming stripped 6 bases from V and 2 bases from J, with 8 bases between. The CDR3 region is CASRGGGNQPQHF. DNA for the CDR3: TGTGCCAGCAGAGGAGGGGGCAATCAGCCCCAGCATTTT.

The rearrangement uses TRBV12-3 or TRBV12-4 and TRBJ2-1, with 9 bases matching TRBD1. The trim removed 6 bases at V and 3 bases at J, leaving 3 bases unmatched. This CDR3 has 14 amino acids. For the CDR3, the DNA is TGTGCCAGCAGCTCGGACAGGGGCTACAATGAGCAGTTCTTC. It yields the protein CASSSDRGYNEQFF.

The table lists this clonotype with many counts. V gene TRBV4-1 combines with J gene TRBJ1-1, with no clear D. Germline CDR1 and CDR2: MGHRA and YSYEKL. V shed 0 bases and J shed 0 bases, with 11 bases lying between them. The CDR3 consists of 16 residues. CDR3 DNA: TGCGCCAGCAGCCAAGAGCGATTCCGCATGAACACTGAAGCTTTCTTT. It specifies CASSQERFRMNTEAFF.

This clonotype was counted a few times. The chain combines TRBV7-8 with TRBJ2-1; D gene uncertain. Trimming removed 2 bases at V and 8 bases at J, with 19 bases between. Germline assignment: CDR1 SGHVS and CDR2 FQNEAQ. This CDR3 is 16 amino acids long. The CDR3 nucleotides read TGTGCCAGCAGCTTAAGGGCAAAGGTTAGGGTCGATGAGCAGTTCTTC. Amino acid sequence: CASSLRAKVRVDEQFF.